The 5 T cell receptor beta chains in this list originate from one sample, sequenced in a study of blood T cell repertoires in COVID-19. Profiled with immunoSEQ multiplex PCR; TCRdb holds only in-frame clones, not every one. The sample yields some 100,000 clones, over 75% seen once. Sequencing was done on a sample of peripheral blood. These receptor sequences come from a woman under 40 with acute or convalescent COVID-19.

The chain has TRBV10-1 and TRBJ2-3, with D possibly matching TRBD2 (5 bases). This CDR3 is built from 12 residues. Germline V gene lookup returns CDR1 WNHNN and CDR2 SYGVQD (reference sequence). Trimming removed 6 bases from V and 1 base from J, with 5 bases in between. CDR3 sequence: CASSGGTDTQYF. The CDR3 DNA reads TGCGCCAGCAGCGGGGGCACAGATACGCAGTATTTT.

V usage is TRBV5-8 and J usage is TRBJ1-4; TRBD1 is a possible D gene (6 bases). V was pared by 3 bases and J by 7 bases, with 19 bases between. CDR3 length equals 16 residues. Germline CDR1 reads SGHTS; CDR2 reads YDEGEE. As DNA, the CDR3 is TGTGCCAGCAGCTATCCACTACAGGGATTGGGTGAAAAACTGTTTTTT. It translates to CASSYPLQGLGEKLFF.

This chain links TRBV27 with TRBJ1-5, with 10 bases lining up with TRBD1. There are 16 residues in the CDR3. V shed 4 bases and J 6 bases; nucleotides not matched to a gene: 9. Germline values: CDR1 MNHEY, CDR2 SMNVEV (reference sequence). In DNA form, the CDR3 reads TGTGCCAGCAGTTCTCAAGACAGGGGGCTGAGTCAGCCCCAGCATTTT. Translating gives CASSSQDRGLSQPQHF.

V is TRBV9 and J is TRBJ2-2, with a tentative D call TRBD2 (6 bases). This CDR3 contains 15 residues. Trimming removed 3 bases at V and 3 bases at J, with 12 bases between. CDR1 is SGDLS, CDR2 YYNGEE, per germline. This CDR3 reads CASSGTGTYTGELFF. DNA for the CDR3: TGTGCCAGCAGCGGTACCGGGACTTACACCGGGGAGCTGTTTTTT.

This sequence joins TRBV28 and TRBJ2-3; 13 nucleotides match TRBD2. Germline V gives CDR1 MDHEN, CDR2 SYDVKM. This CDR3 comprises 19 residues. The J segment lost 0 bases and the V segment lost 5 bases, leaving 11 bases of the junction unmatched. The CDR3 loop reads CASSLRTSGGIASTDTQYF. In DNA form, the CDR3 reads TGTGCCAGCAGTCTCAGGACTAGCGGGGGAATAGCTAGCACAGATACGCAGTATTTT.